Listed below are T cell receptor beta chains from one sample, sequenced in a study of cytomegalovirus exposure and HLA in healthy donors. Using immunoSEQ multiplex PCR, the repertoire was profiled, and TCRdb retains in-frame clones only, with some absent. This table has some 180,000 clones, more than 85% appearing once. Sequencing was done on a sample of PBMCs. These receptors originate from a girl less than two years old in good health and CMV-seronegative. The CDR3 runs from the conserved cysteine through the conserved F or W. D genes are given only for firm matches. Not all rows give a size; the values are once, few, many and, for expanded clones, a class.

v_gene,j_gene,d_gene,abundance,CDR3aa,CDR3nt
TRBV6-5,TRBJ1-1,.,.,CASSLQRGGTEAFF,TGTGCCAGCAGTTTACAGAGGGGGGGCACTGAAGCTTTCTTT
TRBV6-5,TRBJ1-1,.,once,CASSYRGGRTEAFF,TGTGCCAGCAGTTATAGGGGCGGGAGGACTGAAGCTTTCTTT
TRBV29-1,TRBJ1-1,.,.,CSVEQDSMNTEAFF,TGCAGCGTAGAGCAGGACAGCATGAACACTGAAGCTTTCTTT
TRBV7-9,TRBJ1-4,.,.,CASSSSTGEKLFF,TGTGCCAGCAGCTCCTCGACAGGCGAAAAACTGTTTTTT
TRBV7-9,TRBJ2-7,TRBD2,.,CASSLGLAGLHYEQYF,TGTGCCAGCAGCCTCGGACTAGCGGGACTGCACTACGAGCAGTACTTC
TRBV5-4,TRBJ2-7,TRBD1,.,CASSFQPGQSSYEQYF,TGTGCCAGCAGCTTCCAACCGGGACAGTCCTCCTACGAGCAGTACTTC
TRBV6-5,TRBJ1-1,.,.,CASSRDSNTEAFF,TGTGCCAGCAGCCGCGATTCAAACACTGAAGCTTTCTTT
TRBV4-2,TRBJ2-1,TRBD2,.,CASSQERLAGYNEQFF,TGTGCCAGCAGCCAAGAACGACTAGCGGGGTACAATGAGCAGTTCTTC
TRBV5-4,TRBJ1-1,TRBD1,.,CASSLGARTGNTEAFF,TGTGCCAGCAGCTTGGGCGCCCGGACAGGGAACACTGAAGCTTTCTTT
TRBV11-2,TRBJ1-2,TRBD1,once,CASSQRQGKTYGYTF,TGTGCCAGCAGCCAAAGACAGGGGAAGACCTATGGCTACACCTTC
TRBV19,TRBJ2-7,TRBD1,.,CASSISPARDSYEQYF,TGTGCCAGTAGTATAAGTCCGGCGAGGGACAGCTACGAGCAGTACTTC
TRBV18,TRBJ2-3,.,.,CASSRQDGATDTQYF,TGTGCCAGCTCAAGGCAGGATGGTGCCACAGATACGCAGTATTTT
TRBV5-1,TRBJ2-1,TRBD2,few,CASSLAGTSGGDNEQFF,TGCGCCAGCAGCTTGGCCGGGACTAGCGGGGGGGACAATGAGCAGTTCTTC
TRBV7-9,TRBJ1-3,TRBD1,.,CASSPKPTGKANTIYF,TGTGCCAGCAGCCCCAAACCGACAGGGAAGGCGAACACCATATATTTT
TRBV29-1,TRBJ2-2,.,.,CSVDAVNTGELFF,TGCAGCGTTGACGCGGTGAACACCGGGGAGCTGTTTTTT
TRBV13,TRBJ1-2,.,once,CASSFGTNNGYTF,TGTGCCAGCAGCTTCGGGACAAACAATGGCTACACCTTC
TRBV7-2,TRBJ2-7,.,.,CASSRGMVGEQYF,TGTGCCAGCAGCAGGGGGATGGTGGGCGAGCAGTACTTC
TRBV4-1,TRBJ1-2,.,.,CASSVGGSPGLNYGYTF,TGCGCCAGCAGCGTCGGAGGGAGTCCGGGTTTGAACTATGGCTACACCTTC
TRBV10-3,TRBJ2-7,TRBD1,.,CAISPAQGATYEQYF,TGTGCCATCAGTCCGGCGCAGGGGGCCACCTACGAGCAGTACTTC
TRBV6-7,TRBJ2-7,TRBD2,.,CASSSVSGRSSYEQYF,TGTGCCAGCAGTTCCGTAAGCGGGAGGTCCTCCTACGAGCAGTACTTC
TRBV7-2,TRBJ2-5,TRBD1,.,CASSYGQRDSQETQYF,TGTGCCAGCAGCTATGGGCAACGGGACAGCCAAGAGACCCAGTACTTC
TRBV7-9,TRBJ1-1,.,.,CATRGGARGTEAFF,TGTGCGACCCGGGGGGGGGCCCGGGGCACTGAAGCTTTCTTT
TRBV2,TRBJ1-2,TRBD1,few,CASTMTGGFYGYTF,TGTGCCAGCACCATGACAGGGGGTTTCTATGGCTACACCTTC
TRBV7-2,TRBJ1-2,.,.,CASSQLQGSYGYTF,TGTGCCAGCAGCCAGCTCCAGGGGTCTTATGGCTACACCTTC
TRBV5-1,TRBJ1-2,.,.,CASSLAGGAANYGYTF,TGCGCCAGCAGCTTGGCCGGGGGAGCAGCTAACTATGGCTACACCTTC
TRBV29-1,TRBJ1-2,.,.,CSVVKQVLPHDYTF,TGCAGCGTTGTGAAACAGGTCCTCCCGCATGACTACACCTTC
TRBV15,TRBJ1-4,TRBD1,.,CATSRVINRGRVTNEKLFF,TGTGCCACCAGCAGAGTTATAAACAGGGGGCGGGTAACTAATGAAAAACTGTTTTTT
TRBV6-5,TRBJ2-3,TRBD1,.,CASKRGQPSTDTQYF,TGTGCCAGCAAGAGGGGGCAACCTAGCACAGATACGCAGTATTTT
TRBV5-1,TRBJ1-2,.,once,CASSRDIANYGYTF,TGCGCCAGCAGCCGGGACATAGCTAACTATGGCTACACCTTC
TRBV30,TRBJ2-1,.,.,CAWSGGLSYNEQFF,TGTGCCTGGAGTGGGGGACTCTCCTACAATGAGCAGTTCTTC
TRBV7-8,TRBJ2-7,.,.,CASSIRQATYEQYF,TGTGCCAGCAGCATTCGACAGGCAACTTACGAGCAGTACTTC
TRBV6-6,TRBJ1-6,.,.,CASSISFTGTKGTLHF,TGTGCCAGCAGTATTAGTTTTACAGGGACCAAGGGAACCCTCCACTTT